The entry below gives a single T cell receptor beta chain sequence along with its context. CDR1 is SGHRS, CDR2 YFSETQ, per germline. This CDR3 is 14 amino acids long. Trimming shortened V by 0 bases and J by 2 bases, and 6 bases separated the two germline ends. Profiling relied on immunoSEQ multiplex PCR, and the TCRdb table lists in-frame clones only, not all of them. The sample has 100,000 to 150,000 clones; 90% are singletons. The source of the sample is a study of control samples from healthy donors and cancer patients. The rearrangement links TRBV5-1 to TRBJ1-3; D unresolved. Sequences were obtained from blood. The receptor was derived from a man younger than 35 in good health. The CDR3 DNA sequence: TGCGCCAGCAGCTTGGCTGGGGCTGGAAACACCATATATTTT. Protein sequence: CASSLAGAGNTIYF.